Following are 28 T cell receptor beta chains from one sample sequenced in a study of T cells in Graves' hyperthyroidism and ophthalmopathy. Amplification yielded TCR beta CDR3 regions, with RNA transcripts as the source. A first-round RT-PCR of the TCR CDR3 used the HTBI primer set. One entry per CDR3 protein, called by TCRdb with MiXCR from the multiplex PCR reads. Of approximately 600,000 distinct CDR3 sequences in the sample, over 11% were seen once. Input material: blood. These receptors originate from a woman under 40 with Graves' hyperthyroidism that later progressed to Graves' ophthalmopathy.

The rearrangement links TRBV12-3 or TRBV12-4 to TRBJ1-5; D call uncertain. CDR3 length: 12 residues. V gave up 2 bases and J gave up 6 bases, with 5 bases separating them. The CDR3 region has the DNA TGTGCCAGCAGTTTAATTCTTCAGCCCCAGCATTTT. Protein product: CASSLILQPQHF.

The chain couples TRBV4-1 to TRBJ1-6, with TRBD1 matching over 7 bases. J gave up 7 bases and V 3 bases, and 12 bases lay outside the gene matches. CDR1 is MGHRA and CDR2 is YSYEKL in the germline V gene. The length of the CDR3 is 17 residues. The CDR3 nucleotides are TGCGCCAGCAGCCATGACTCCCGTGGGACAGTAAATTCACCCCTCCACTTT. It translates to CASSHDSRGTVNSPLHF.

This chain connects TRBV11-3 to TRBJ1-5, with D possibly matching TRBD1 (5 bases). The V end was cut by 0 bases, the J end by 6 bases, with 12 bases between. This CDR3 spans 15 amino acids. Germline CDR1 SGHNT, CDR2 YENEEA. The CDR3 is CASSLDPGQAQPQHF. The CDR3 DNA follows: TGTGCCAGCAGCTTAGATCCGGGGCAAGCTCAGCCCCAGCATTTT.

The chain carries TRBV5-8 and TRBJ1-2; D is unclear. The CDR3 loop spans 13 amino acids. Deletions cut 4 bases from V and 7 bases from J, with 14 bases between. Germline-derived CDR1 and CDR2 are SGHTS and YDEGEE. The CDR3 DNA follows: TGTGCCAGCAGCCTCGCCCACTATGTTGGCTACACCTTC. This encodes CASSLAHYVGYTF.

This clonotype was counted at least ten times. The junction and the germline gene differ at one end; a read error may be behind it. V usage is TRBV7-7 and J usage is TRBJ2-5; the match to TRBD2 covers 12 bases. Per the germline V gene, CDR1 is SSHAT and CDR2 is FNYEAQ (reference sequence). The CDR3 has 16 amino acids. CDR3 nucleotides: TGTGCTAGCAGCCCAGGGACTAGCGGGTTAAAAGAGACCCAGTACTTC. As protein: CASSPGTSGLKETQYF.

This clonotype came up many times. The chain combines TRBV20-1 with TRBJ1-1, with D uncertain. CDR1 and CDR2 from the germline V gene are DFQATT and SNEGSKA (reference sequence). V was shortened by 3 bases and J by 0 bases, with 11 bases between the two germline ends. The CDR3 spans 14 residues. In DNA, the CDR3 is TGCAGTGCTAGCTTTAGGGAGGTGAACACTGAAGCTTTCTTT. This gives the protein CSASFREVNTEAFF.

CDR3 sequence (DNA): TGTGCCAGCAATTCCCCGGGAAACTATGGCTACACCTTC. Its protein is CASNSPGNYGYTF. The chain combines TRBV28 with TRBJ1-2; D uncertain. Germline V gene lookup returns CDR1 MDHEN and CDR2 SYDVKM. The V end lost 7 bases, the J end lost 2 bases, and 11 bases lay between the germline ends. The CDR3 spans 13 residues.

This clonotype has at least ten counts. The chain carries TRBV7-2 and TRBJ2-7; 9 nucleotides match TRBD1. The CDR3 sequence is 15 residues long. With V trimmed by 5 bases and J by 6 bases, 11 bases remained unmatched. The germline CDR1 and CDR2 sequences are SGHTA and FQGNSA. CDR3 amino acids: CASSPLGQGRGEQYF. The CDR3 DNA sequence: TGTGCCAGCAGCCCGCTGGGACAGGGTCGCGGCGAGCAGTACTTC.

This clonotype has at least ten counts. The chain uses TRBV24-1 and TRBJ2-1; no clear D. Trimming left V 6 bases short and J 5 bases short, with 10 bases between. Germline assignment: CDR1 KGHDR and CDR2 SFDVKD. CDR3 length equals 13 residues. CDR3 loop: CATSLPGNNEQFF. The CDR3 DNA is TGTGCCACCAGTTTGCCAGGCAACAATGAGCAGTTCTTC.

This clonotype was recorded many times. J is TRBJ1-1 and V is TRBV6-2 or TRBV6-3; maybe TRBD1 (6 bases). V shed 4 bases and J shed 0 bases, with 12 bases lying between them. The CDR3 loop spans 15 amino acids. CDR1 is MNHEY, CDR2 SVGEGT, per germline. In nucleotides, the CDR3 is TGTGCCAGCAGTTCTTGGACAGCCCTGAACACTGAAGCTTTCTTT. The encoded protein is CASSSWTALNTEAFF.

Ten or more counts support this clonotype. The CDR3 loop reads CASSVADPPLGGSNEQFF. DNA of the CDR3: TGTGCCAGCAGTGTAGCGGACCCACCCCTCGGGGGGAGCAATGAGCAGTTCTTC. V and J are TRBV2 and TRBJ2-1, with 7 nucleotides matching TRBD2. CDR1 is SNHLY, CDR2 FYNNEI, per germline. V lost 4 bases, J lost 6 bases, and 18 bases stayed unmatched. This CDR3 comprises 18 residues.

The rearrangement joins TRBV3-1 to TRBJ2-7, with D perhaps being TRBD1 or TRBD2 (6 bases each). Germline lookup yields CDR1 LGHDT and CDR2 YNNKEL (reference sequence). This CDR3 spans 15 amino acids. V was trimmed by 4 bases and J by 5 bases, leaving 18 bases between them. The DNA of the CDR3 is TGTGCCAGCAGCCGCACCCAGGGGAGGTTCGACGAGCAGTACTTC. Residues: CASSRTQGRFDEQYF.

In the case of this clonotype: At one end the junction does not follow the germline gene, possibly because of a read error. The chain carries TRBV20-1 and TRBJ1-6; tentatively, D is TRBD1 (5 bases). Germline CDR1 reads DFQATT; CDR2 reads SNEGSKA (reference sequence). The CDR3 has 14 residues. The CDR3 sequence is CSARETVDKSPLHF. Here the CDR3 DNA reads TGCAGTGCTAGAGAGACAGTGGATAAATCACCCCTCCACTTT.

The rearrangement joins TRBV6-1 to TRBJ1-4; 9 bases align to TRBD1. Germline CDR1 reads MNHNS; CDR2 reads SASEGT. CDR3 length: 15 amino acids. V was pared by 6 bases and J by 7 bases, with 9 bases of the junction left unmatched. CDR3 region: CASSPQGAPREKLFF. CDR3 in DNA: TGTGCCAGCAGCCCACAGGGGGCGCCCCGTGAAAAACTGTTTTTT.

Many counts were recorded for this clonotype. The V gene is TRBV2, the J gene TRBJ1-2; TRBD1 matches at 8 bases. The V and J ends lost 1 base and 5 bases, in that order; junction bases with no gene match: 9. The CDR3 spans 16 residues. Germline lookup yields CDR1 SNHLY and CDR2 FYNNEI. Here the CDR3 reads CASSEGYTGGTYGYTF. The CDR3 DNA follows: TGTGCCAGCAGTGAAGGCTACACAGGGGGGACTTATGGCTACACCTTC.

This clonotype was found a few times. This chain uses TRBV6-1 with TRBJ2-7; weak D call: TRBD2 (6 bases). The CDR3 has 14 residues. Germline CDR1 MNHNS, CDR2 SASEGT. The ends were cut back, 4 bases at V and 3 bases at J, with 13 bases in the middle. The CDR3 protein is CASSGMTGVYEQYF. As DNA, the CDR3 is TGTGCCAGCAGTGGAATGACGGGAGTCTACGAGCAGTACTTC.

This clonotype has ten or more counts. The V gene is TRBV27, the J gene TRBJ2-3; 11 nucleotides align to TRBD1. After removal of 8 bases from V and 6 bases from J, the junction contained 4 bases not matched to a gene. The CDR3 covers 13 residues. Germline-derived CDR1 and CDR2 are MNHEY and SMNVEV (reference sequence). The CDR3 nucleotides read TGTGCCAGCGGACAGGGGGCGCGCGATACGCAGTATTTT. This codes for CASGQGARDTQYF.

This clonotype was observed many times. This rearrangement joins TRBV11-2 to TRBJ2-7; 8 bases line up with TRBD2. The V gene end was trimmed by 2 bases and the J gene end by 4 bases; junction bases not matched to a gene: 4. Germline V gene sequence: CDR1 SGHAT, CDR2 FQNNGV. CDR3 length equals 14 residues. Written as DNA, the CDR3 is TGTGCCAGCAGCTTAAGCGGGGGAAGATACGAGCAGTACTTC. This encodes CASSLSGGRYEQYF.

In this sample, this clonotype turned up many times. This chain uses TRBV27 with TRBJ2-7; tentatively, D is TRBD1 or TRBD2 (5 bases each). The length of the CDR3 is 14 residues. Germline assignment: CDR1 MNHEY and CDR2 SMNVEV (reference sequence). Trimming took off 10 bases at V and 1 base at J, with 17 bases between the two ends. CDR3 loop: CATGRKGISYEQYF. The CDR3 nucleotides are TGTGCCACGGGGCGTAAAGGGATTTCCTACGAGCAGTACTTC.

This clonotype has ten or more counts. The rearrangement joins TRBV12-3 or TRBV12-4 to TRBJ2-1; a weak D match, TRBD2 (6 bases). CDR3 length equals 14 residues. Trimming stripped 7 bases from V and 8 bases from J, with 18 bases between. CDR3 in amino acids: CASTPGLASDEQFF. As DNA, the CDR3 is TGTGCCAGCACTCCGGGACTCGCTAGCGATGAGCAGTTCTTC.

The V gene is TRBV7-9, the J gene TRBJ2-1; D is possibly TRBD2 (6 bases). The germline V and J ends were trimmed by 5 bases and 7 bases, with 21 bases remaining between them. Germline CDR1 and CDR2: SEHNR and FQNEAQ (reference sequence). The CDR3 contains 16 residues. The CDR3 region is CASSPRRDSTGNEQFF. The CDR3 nucleotides are TGTGCCAGCAGCCCCCGGAGGGACTCTACGGGGAATGAGCAGTTCTTC.

A note on this clonotype: One end of the junction is discordant with germline, which a read error may explain. This chain connects TRBV4-3 to TRBJ2-1; TRBD2 matches at 13 bases. This CDR3 contains 17 residues. Germline assignment: CDR1 LGHNA and CDR2 YSLEER. CDR3 sequence reads: CTSSPFEGLAGVEEQFF. DNA of the CDR3: TGCACCAGCAGCCCCTTTGAAGGACTAGCGGGAGTAGAAGAGCAGTTCTTC.

In its sample, this clonotype was seen many times. This chain connects TRBV12-3 or TRBV12-4 to TRBJ2-5; D unresolved. The CDR3 runs to 13 residues. V was shortened by 2 bases and J by 2 bases, with 6 bases between the two germline ends. The CDR3 is CASSLQVQETQYF. The CDR3 bases are TGTGCCAGCAGTTTACAGGTTCAAGAGACCCAGTACTTC.

Ten or more counts support this clonotype. This chain uses TRBV11-3 with TRBJ2-7, with D perhaps matching TRBD2 (5 bases). Between the trimmed V and J ends, which lost 1 base and 0 bases, there was a span of 10 bases. The CDR3 extends over 15 amino acids. Per germline, CDR1 SGHNT and CDR2 YENEEA. The DNA for the CDR3 is TGTGCCAGCAGCTTAGGTTTCGGGAACTCCTACGAGCAGTACTTC. Translation gives CASSLGFGNSYEQYF.

This clonotype has at least ten counts. This chain connects TRBV12-3 or TRBV12-4 to TRBJ2-7; 7 bases line up with TRBD1. The CDR3 length is 15 residues. With V trimmed by 6 bases and J by 0 bases, 8 bases remained unmatched. This CDR3 reads CASSLGTVFSYEQYF. The DNA of the CDR3 is TGTGCCAGCAGCCTGGGGACAGTTTTCTCCTACGAGCAGTACTTC.

The chain uses TRBV19 and TRBJ1-5; D possibly corresponds to TRBD1 (5 bases). Looked up from germline, CDR1 is LNHDA and CDR2 is SQIVND (reference sequence). V lost 0 bases to trimming and J lost 7 bases, with 16 bases between them. The CDR3 has 16 amino acids. Here the CDR3 reads CASSIDLSGGRQPQHF. The CDR3 DNA is TGTGCCAGTAGTATAGATCTATCCGGGGGAAGACAGCCCCAGCATTTT.

The sample holds many counts of this clonotype. The V call is TRBV24-1, the J call TRBJ2-3; D assignment may be TRBD1 or TRBD2 (5 bases each). The CDR3 has 13 amino acids. Germline loops: CDR1 KGHDR, CDR2 SFDVKD. V lost 9 bases to trimming and J lost 1 base, with 10 bases between them. As DNA, the CDR3 is TGTGCCACCCAGGGAGTCGGCACAGATACGCAGTATTTT. It codes for CATQGVGTDTQYF.

This clonotype was recorded at least ten times. This sequence joins TRBV20-1 and TRBJ1-1; no reliable D call. The ends were cut back, 6 bases at V and 1 base at J, with 12 bases in the middle. The CDR3 extends over 13 amino acids. The germline gives CDR1 DFQATT, CDR2 SNEGSKA (reference sequence). The CDR3 DNA is TGCAGTGCCAGTGCCCCCTCGAACACTGAAGCTTTCTTT. This encodes CSASAPSNTEAFF.